This TCR beta chain stems from a study of blood T cell repertoires in COVID-19. Study context: COVID-19 samples collected from the United States, Italy and Spain covered acute and convalescent phases.

Study processing details: It was from reference gene primer amplification that nucleated cell counts were estimated. Produced via immunoSEQ multiplex PCR; TCRdb's table is partial and in-frame only. The D gene and trimming were derived from the DNA, and the V and J assignments and clone size from that table. The sample shows around 250,000 clones, more than 75% of them seen only once. Sequenced material: PBMCs or T cells enriched from blood (not recorded which). This clonotype was obtained from a man in his late teens or twenties who had recovered from COVID-19.

CDR3 sequence: CASRVTGDYEQYF. The CDR3 DNA reads TGTGCCAGCAGGGTGACAGGAGACTACGAGCAGTACTTC. The chain employs TRBV6-5 and TRBJ2-7, with D maybe TRBD1 (6 bases). The CDR3 runs to 13 residues. Germline values: CDR1 MNHEY, CDR2 SVGAGI. The ends were cut back, 6 bases at V and 3 bases at J, with 12 bases in the middle.